Listed here is a single T cell receptor beta chain. The antigen is unknown. This specimen belongs to a study of identical twins. Study-level findings and limits: Researchers caution that invariant MAIT and iNKT cells could partly confound zero-insertion analyses.

There were only healthy Caucasians among the donors. Germline V gene sequence: CDR1 SGHTA, CDR2 FQGTGA. The CDR3 has 16 amino acids. V dropped 3 bases and J dropped 1 base, with 14 bases sitting between them. TCRdb re-derived calls from the 5' RACE reads in MiXCR, one entry per CDR3 protein. There are a few hundred thousand distinct CDR3 sequences in the sample; 9% to 10% occur only once, and roughly 3% lies in the top ten. These data were also reused for a study on yellow fever vaccine responses in identical twins. Per that study: The authors reported partly convergent, partly personalized vaccine responses in identical twins.

The sequence derives from a young woman in good health. The specimen was PBMCs. The rearrangement joins TRBV7-3 to TRBJ2-3; tentatively, D is TRBD2 (7 bases). CDR3 in DNA: TGTGCCAGCAGCTTCAATGGGGGGGCCGGCACAGATACGCAGTATTTT. This translates into CASSFNGGAGTDTQYF.